This TCR beta chain was retrieved from a study of cytomegalovirus exposure and HLA in healthy donors. In the PCR, 60 Vbeta and 13 Jbeta primers were used. Only in-frame clones appear in the TCRdb table, and some are missing; sequencing was by immunoSEQ multiplex PCR. In the table there are about 130,000 clones, more than 15% of which are singletons. The germline V gene has CDR1 SGDLS and CDR2 YYNGEE. Losses at the gene ends were 4 bases for V and 3 bases for J; bases not matched to a gene: 7. The CDR3 runs to 15 residues. V and J are TRBV9 and TRBJ2-5, with 9 bases matching TRBD1. The sample consisted of PBMCs. The sequence was obtained from a female donor in good health and CMV-seropositive. The CDR3 coding sequence is TGTGCCAGCAGCACCACCGGGACAGGGAAAGAGACCCAGTACTTC. Protein: CASSTTGTGKETQYF.